A selection of T cell receptor beta chains follows, all from one sample in a study of PD-1 blockade in classical Hodgkin lymphoma. This table comes from immunoSEQ multiplex PCR, and its TCRdb copy is limited to in-frame clones, with some not included. This table holds approximately 22,000 clones, roughly 73% found once. The sequenced sample was peripheral blood mononuclear cells (PBMCs), obtained before the second cycle of nivolumab. Every receptor here comes from a human donor with classical Hodgkin lymphoma. Both conserved end residues are part of each CDR3. A D gene is named only where the DNA matches it firmly. Clone size is stated in some rows and not others, as once, few, many or a class when expanded.

cdr3_nt	cdr3_aa	clone_size	cdr3_length	v_call	j_call	d_call
TGCAGCGCTGTCCCCGGGACAGGGGCCGATCAGCCCCAGCATTTT	CSAVPGTGADQPQHF	few	15	TRBV29-1	TRBJ1-5	TRBD1
TGTGCCAGCTCTTTAGCGGGAGGGGCCCACGAGCAGTACTTC	CASSLAGGAHEQYF	NA	14	TRBV25-1	TRBJ2-7	TRBD2
TGTGCCTGGAGACCGGACAGGCCGGATCAGCCCCAGCATTTT	CAWRPDRPDQPQHF	NA	14	TRBV30	TRBJ1-5	TRBD1
TGTGCCAGCAGCCCCGAACGCCGAGGAAATCAGCCCCAGCATTTT	CASSPERRGNQPQHF	NA	15	TRBV5-4	TRBJ1-5	NA
TGTGCCAGCAGCGCGACAGGGGCCCTCTTCGGAGCTTTCTTT	CASSATGALFGAFF	NA	14	TRBV2	TRBJ1-1	TRBD1
TGTGCCAGTAGTATCTGGCTAGCGGAAGATACGCAGTATTTT	CASSIWLAEDTQYF	NA	14	TRBV19	TRBJ2-3	TRBD2
TGTGCCATCAGTCACGACAGGACCTACGAGCAGTACTTC	CAISHDRTYEQYF	once	13	TRBV10-3	TRBJ2-7	NA
TGTGCCAGCAGCTTAGCGGACAGCTATGGCTACACCTTC	CASSLADSYGYTF	NA	13	TRBV7-6	TRBJ1-2	NA
TGTGCCAGCAGCCCTCCTAGCGGAGACTACGAGCAGTACTTC	CASSPPSGDYEQYF	medium-sized	14	TRBV7-9	TRBJ2-7	TRBD2
TGTGCCATCAGTGAAGGCACGGGGTCCGGAAAACTGTTTTTT	CAISEGTGSGKLFF	NA	14	TRBV10-3	TRBJ1-4	NA
TGTGCCAGCAGCTTTTTCAACCGGGACAATGAGCAGTTCTTC	CASSFFNRDNEQFF	few	14	TRBV7-9	TRBJ2-1	NA
TGTGCCAGCAGCTTAGTGTATGACAGATACCCCTACAATGAGCAGTTCTTC	CASSLVYDRYPYNEQFF	once	17	TRBV11-2	TRBJ2-1	NA
TGTGCCAGCAGCTTAGAACTAGCGGGAGCCTACGAGCAGTACTTC	CASSLELAGAYEQYF	NA	15	TRBV7-2	TRBJ2-7	TRBD2
TGTGCCAGCAGTTTAAGGCCGTTAGCTAACTATGGCTACACCTTC	CASSLRPLANYGYTF	NA	15	TRBV28	TRBJ1-2	NA
TGTGCCAGCAGCCTCAGGGGTCGGGAGCAGTACTTC	CASSLRGREQYF	once	12	TRBV11-2	TRBJ2-7	NA
TGTGGTAGTTCAACTAATGAAAAACTGTTTTTT	CGSSTNEKLFF	NA	11	TRBV21-1	TRBJ1-4	NA
TGCGCCAGCAGCCAAGGAGGACAGGGACACGAGCAGTACTTC	CASSQGGQGHEQYF	few	14	TRBV4-1	TRBJ2-7	TRBD1
TGTGCCAGCAGCGCGGACAGGGTGGGCTACACCTTC	CASSADRVGYTF	NA	12	TRBV27	TRBJ1-2	TRBD1
TGTGCCAGCAGTTCCGTAAGCCCGGGGGCTTACAATGAGCAGTTCTTC	CASSSVSPGAYNEQFF	NA	16	TRBV6-5	TRBJ2-1	NA
TGTGCCAGCAGCCCCCGTAGCGGCCCATCGAACACCGGGGAGCTGTTTTTT	CASSPRSGPSNTGELFF	NA	17	TRBV7-6	TRBJ2-2	NA
TGTGCCAGCTCACCACAATCGAGGGTCGGCGGCGAGCAGTACTTC	CASSPQSRVGGEQYF	NA	15	TRBV18	TRBJ2-7	NA
TGTGCCAGCAGGCCGGGACGTCAGCCCCAGCATTTT	CASRPGRQPQHF	NA	12	TRBV6-6	TRBJ1-5	NA
TGTGCCAGCAGCCAAGATCTGCGGGAGGGGGGGAATGAGCAGTTCTTC	CASSQDLREGGNEQFF	NA	16	TRBV14	TRBJ2-1	TRBD2
TGTGCCTGGGCCGAGCTGACCACCGAAAAACTGTTTTTT	CAWAELTTEKLFF	NA	13	TRBV2	TRBJ1-4	NA